This T cell receptor beta chain was recovered during a study of T cell responses to AZD1222 COVID-19 vaccine. Germline loops: CDR1 MNHEY, CDR2 SMNVEV (reference sequence). Trimming stripped 4 bases from V and 7 bases from J, with 19 bases between. The CDR3 contains 16 residues. Some second doses came at about 4 weeks and others at about 12 weeks; these were pooled. General study results and limits: Once two AZD1222 doses were given, Spike-specific TCR breadth and depth went up.

On this clone itself: The antigen is unknown.

Produced via immunoSEQ multiplex PCR; TCRdb's table is partial and in-frame only. The sample gives tens of thousands of clones, roughly 87% of which show up once; roughly 3% is in the top ten. The sequencing here drew on peripheral blood, taken 28 days after the second AZD1222 dose. The chain employs TRBV27 and TRBJ2-2, with D possibly TRBD2 on 6 matching bases. This sequence originates from an adult who received the AZD1222 COVID-19 vaccine. The CDR3 reads CASSSSEVGGHGELFF. CDR3 in DNA: TGTGCCAGCAGTTCCTCCGAGGTGGGGGGTCACGGGGAGCTGTTTTTT.